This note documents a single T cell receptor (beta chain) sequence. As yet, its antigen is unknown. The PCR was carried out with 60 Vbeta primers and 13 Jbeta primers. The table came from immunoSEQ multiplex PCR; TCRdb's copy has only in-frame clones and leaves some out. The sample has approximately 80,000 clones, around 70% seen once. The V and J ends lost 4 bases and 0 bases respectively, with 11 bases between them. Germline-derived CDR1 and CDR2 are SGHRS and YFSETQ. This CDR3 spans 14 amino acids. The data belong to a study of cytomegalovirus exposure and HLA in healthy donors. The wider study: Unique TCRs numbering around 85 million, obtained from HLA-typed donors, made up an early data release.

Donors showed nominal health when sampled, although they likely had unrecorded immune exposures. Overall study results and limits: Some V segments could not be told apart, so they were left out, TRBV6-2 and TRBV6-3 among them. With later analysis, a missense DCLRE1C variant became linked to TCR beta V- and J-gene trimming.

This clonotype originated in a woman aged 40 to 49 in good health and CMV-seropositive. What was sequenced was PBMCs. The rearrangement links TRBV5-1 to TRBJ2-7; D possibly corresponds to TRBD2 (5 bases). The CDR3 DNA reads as TGCGCCAGCAGCCCGGCGGGCAGCTCCTACGAGCAGTACTTC. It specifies CASSPAGSSYEQYF.